The TCR beta chain described here comes from a study of HIV-infected patients and healthy controls. Points from the study as a whole: Unequal distinct sequence numbers between patients and controls complicated comparisons. HIV-associated CDR3 frequencies dropped significantly during therapy; CMV-associated ones, mostly rising, changed nonsignificantly.

cDNA was made from about 500 ng RNA using alpha and beta constant primers. Using multiplexing indices, alpha and beta chain libraries were generated apart by chain-specific third strand synthesis. MiXCR was run by TCRdb on the 5' RACE reads, yielding one entry per CDR3 protein. The sample consists of about 13,000 distinct CDR3 sequences, approximately 11% of them appearing once. Points on this clonotype: Its target is unknown.

The germline CDR1 and CDR2 sequences are SGHTA and FQGNSA. V was cut by 1 base and J by 3 bases, with 8 bases left in between. This CDR3 is 14 amino acids long. No cell fractionation was done, so the repertoire covers all unsorted peripheral blood T cells. The origin of this receptor is an adult in good health. The chain couples TRBV7-2 to TRBJ2-3, with no clear D. Sequenced sample: blood. The CDR3 region has the DNA TGTGCCAGCAGCTTAGGGCAACGAACAGATACGCAGTATTTT. This translates into CASSLGQRTDTQYF. Using reference TRBV7-2 and TRBJ2-3 for the parts outside the CDR3, the full variable domain is GAGVSQSPSNKVTEKGKDVELRCDPISGHTALYWYRQSLGQGLEFLIYFQGNSAPDKSGLPSDRFSAERTGGSVSTLTIQRTQQEDSAVYLCASSLGQRTDTQYFGPGTRLTVL.